These T cell receptor beta chains were read from a single sample in a study of cytomegalovirus exposure and HLA in healthy donors. Sequencing was performed with immunoSEQ multiplex PCR; in TCRdb, only in-frame clones are kept and a portion is missing. Of 200,000 or so clones detected, 75% to 90% appear once; the ten largest clones hold around 7%. What was sequenced was PBMCs. Source of these receptors: a man between 18 and 35 years old in good health and CMV-seropositive. Both conserved end residues are part of each CDR3. D genes are given only for firm matches. Clone size is given for some rows only: seen once, a few or many times, or a class if the clone is expanded.

d_call j_call cdr3_length clone_size v_call cdr3_nt cdr3_aa
- TRBJ2-3 16 - TRBV6-4 TGTGCCAGCAGCGCAACAGGGTTCGGAAGTGCAGATACGCAGTATTTT CASSATGFGSADTQYF
- TRBJ2-2 13 - TRBV7-7 TGTGCCAGCAGCCTCCGACTAGAGGGGGAGCTGTTTTTT CASSLRLEGELFF
TRBD1 TRBJ1-2 12 - TRBV9 TGTGCCAGCAGCAGGGGGCCACAGGGCTACACCTTC CASSRGPQGYTF
TRBD2 TRBJ2-3 17 - TRBV5-4 TGTGCCAGCAGCCCGGGGACTAGCGGGAGGAACACAGATACGCAGTATTTT CASSPGTSGRNTDTQYF
TRBD2 TRBJ2-5 16 - TRBV6-1 TGTGCCAGCAGTGGAGGGACTAGCGGGAGGCAAGAGACCCAGTACTTC CASSGGTSGRQETQYF
TRBD1 TRBJ2-5 15 - TRBV5-8 TGTGCCAGCAGCTCCGGGACAGGGAGGCAAGAGACCCAGTACTTC CASSSGTGRQETQYF
TRBD1 TRBJ2-7 15 - TRBV27 TGTGCCAGCAGTTTACGAAGGGGGCTAGACTACGAGCAGTACTTC CASSLRRGLDYEQYF
- TRBJ2-7 10 - TRBV30 TGTGCCTGGAGCGGCGGACAGCAATACTTC CAWSGGQQYF
- TRBJ2-1 16 - TRBV5-4 TGTGCCAGCAGTTGGGAGAGACCGAACTCCTACAATGAGCAGTTCTTC CASSWERPNSYNEQFF
TRBD1 TRBJ2-7 12 - TRBV27 TGTGCCAGCAGGACAGGGGCCTACGAGCAGTACTTC CASRTGAYEQYF
TRBD1 TRBJ1-5 12 - TRBV28 TGTGCCAGCAGTCCAGGGGGTCAGCCCCAGCATTTT CASSPGGQPQHF
- TRBJ2-5 14 - TRBV7-9 TGTGCCAGCAGCCCCCAGGGGATTCAGGAGACCCAGTACTTC CASSPQGIQETQYF
- TRBJ2-7 12 - TRBV9 TGTGCCAGCAGCGTAGACGGTTACGAGCAGTACTTC CASSVDGYEQYF
TRBD2 TRBJ2-7 15 - TRBV10-2 TGCGCCAGCAGTGAACCGGGACTAGCGGGAGAAGAGCAGTACTTC CASSEPGLAGEEQYF
- TRBJ2-1 14 - TRBV4-3 TGCGCCAGCAGCCGACGCCGGGGGAACAATGAGCAGTTCTTC CASSRRRGNNEQFF
- TRBJ2-2 15 few TRBV7-2 TGTGCCAGCAGCTTATTCGCGACAGCCACCGGGGAGCTGTTTTTT CASSLFATATGELFF
TRBD2 TRBJ2-1 16 - TRBV4-3 TGCGCCAGCAGCCAAGAAGCCGGGAGGGCGAGCAATGAGCAGTTCTTC CASSQEAGRASNEQFF
- TRBJ1-4 15 once TRBV6-5 TGTGCCAGCAGTTACTCGGGGGCGGCTAATGAAAAACTGTTTTTT CASSYSGAANEKLFF
TRBD2 TRBJ2-7 14 - TRBV30 TGTGCCTGGGGGACGGGGCTAGCGGGAGACGCGCAGTACTTC CAWGTGLAGDAQYF
TRBD2 TRBJ2-5 14 - TRBV4-2 TGTGCCAGCAGCAGAGGACTAGCGGCAGAGACCCAGTACTTC CASSRGLAAETQYF
- TRBJ1-1 15 - TRBV4-2 TGTGCCAGCAGCCACGACTCTCGGGGGAACACTGAAGCTTTCTTT CASSHDSRGNTEAFF
- TRBJ1-5 15 - TRBV19 TGTGCCAGTAGTATGGGGGGTTCCAGCAATCAGCCCCAGCATTTT CASSMGGSSNQPQHF
- TRBJ2-5 14 - TRBV13 TGTGCCAGCAGCTTAGGACTAGGAGGGAAGACCCAGTACTTC CASSLGLGGKTQYF
- TRBJ1-4 16 - TRBV13 TGTGCCAGCAGCCTCCGAAACACCCCAACTAATGAAAAACTGTTTTTT CASSLRNTPTNEKLFF
- TRBJ2-5 12 - TRBV7-9 TGTGCCAGCAGCTTAGCGCGGGAGACCCAGTACTTC CASSLARETQYF
TRBD1 TRBJ2-2 20 - TRBV15 TGTGGTCCGGGACAGGGATACCCACCCCGCCCAAGCTTCGACACCGGGGAGCTGTTTTTT CGPGQGYPPRPSFDTGELFF
TRBD2 TRBJ2-7 14 once TRBV5-1 TGCGCCAGCAGCTCGGGACTAGCGGGAAGCGAGCAGTACTTC CASSSGLAGSEQYF
TRBD1 TRBJ1-3 16 - TRBV7-2 TGTGCCAGCAGATCGGACAGGGGGAGCTCTGGAAACACCATATATTTT CASRSDRGSSGNTIYF
TRBD2 TRBJ2-7 14 - TRBV7-8 TGTGCCAGCAGCCCTTCGACTAGCGGCACTTTGCAGTACTTC CASSPSTSGTLQYF
- TRBJ2-1 13 - TRBV6-1 TGTGCCAGCCGTGGCCGCGGGTTCAATGAGCAGTTCTTC CASRGRGFNEQFF
TRBD1 TRBJ2-7 17 - TRBV5-6 TGTGCCAGCAGCGGGGCCGGGACAGGGGCTATTGTCTACGAGCAGTACTTC CASSGAGTGAIVYEQYF
TRBD1 TRBJ2-7 16 - TRBV7-3 TGTGCCAGCAGCTTAACCGGTCAGGGGGCTTCCTACGAGCAGTACTTC CASSLTGQGASYEQYF
TRBD2 TRBJ2-1 17 - TRBV4-2 TGTGCCAGCAGCCAGATACTAGCGGGAGACGTCAACAATGAGCAGTTCTTC CASSQILAGDVNNEQFF
TRBD2 TRBJ2-1 15 - TRBV5-1 TGCGCCAGCACATCCCGGACTAGCGGGAGCGATGAGCAGTTCTTC CASTSRTSGSDEQFF